Each of the 15 T cell receptor beta chains below was sequenced from the same sample in a study of T-cell reconstitution after alpha-beta-depleted transplantation in children. Using unique molecular identifiers, the investigators prepared the TCRbeta library. TCRdb reprocessed the PCR reads with MiXCR, giving one entry per CDR3 protein. Of 250,000 or so distinct CDR3 sequences in the sample, about 24% were seen once. Sequencing was performed on PBMCs, mostly from graft donor cells, taken 360 days after TCRalphabeta/CD19-depleted stem cell transplant. These receptors were obtained from a female patient aged 2-10 years who had a stem cell transplant for congenital amegakaryocytic thrombocytopenia, so the T cells may come from the graft donor.

V and J are TRBV7-2 and TRBJ2-7, with unresolved D. Germline assignment: CDR1 SGHTA and CDR2 FQGNSA. Trimming cost V 5 bases and J 3 bases, with 11 bases left between them. The CDR3 runs 13 residues. CDR3 region: CASSPLSLYEQYF. CDR3 DNA: TGTGCCAGCAGCCCCCTGAGCCTCTACGAGCAGTACTTC.

V usage is TRBV7-2 and J usage is TRBJ2-2, with D unresolved. This CDR3 spans 15 amino acids. Deletions cut 5 bases from V and 6 bases from J, with 16 bases between. Germline lookup yields CDR1 SGHTA and CDR2 FQGNSA. CDR3 residues: CASSPGPVRAGELFF. The CDR3 nucleotides read TGTGCCAGCAGCCCTGGTCCGGTCCGGGCCGGGGAGCTGTTTTTT. The full variable domain, rest sourced from reference TRBV7-2 and TRBJ2-2, is GAGVSQSPSNKVTEKGKDVELRCDPISGHTALYWYRQSLGQGLEFLIYFQGNSAPDKSGLPSDRFSAERTGGSVSTLTIQRTQQEDSAVYLCASSPGPVRAGELFFGEGSRLTVL.

The table lists this clonotype with many counts. The chain is built from TRBV12-3 or TRBV12-4 and TRBJ2-7; D perhaps matches TRBD1 (6 bases). This CDR3 contains 14 residues. Trimming left V 7 bases short and J 0 bases short, with 13 bases between. The CDR3 loop is CASNVQGPSYEQYF. In DNA form, the CDR3 reads TGTGCCAGCAATGTACAGGGTCCCTCCTACGAGCAGTACTTC.

The rearrangement uses TRBV29-1 and TRBJ2-1; TRBD2 aligns across 8 bases. CDR1 SQVTM and CDR2 ANQGSEA come from the germline V gene. The CDR3 has 16 amino acids. V shed 3 bases, J shed 8 bases, and the junction held 15 bases outside the gene matches. As DNA, the CDR3 is TGCAGCGTTGATGGGGGGAGTAGCGGGAACGGGGATGAGCAGTTCTTC. This translates into CSVDGGSSGNGDEQFF.

Only a few counts were recorded for this clonotype. The V gene is TRBV11-1, the J gene TRBJ2-1; weak D call: TRBD1 (5 bases). Trimming removed 3 bases at V and 2 bases at J, with 11 bases between. The length of the CDR3 is 15 residues. From germline, CDR1 is SGHAT and CDR2 FQDESV (reference sequence). The CDR3 DNA reads TGTGCCAGCAGCTTGGGGCGCACCCCCTACAATGAGCAGTTCTTC. This gives the protein CASSLGRTPYNEQFF.

This clonotype has only a few counts. The junction shows a germline mismatch at one end, possibly a read error. J is TRBJ2-7 and V is TRBV4-1; tentatively, D is TRBD1 or TRBD2 (6 bases each). The CDR3 loop spans 14 amino acids. CDR1 and CDR2 from the germline V gene are MGHRA and YSYEKL. The CDR3 is CASSQVGGNRVRRF. The CDR3 DNA reads as TGCGCCAGCAGCCAAGTCGGGGGAAACAGGGTGAGACGGTTC.

This chain uses TRBV29-1 with TRBJ2-3; no reliable D call. Trimming removed 2 bases from V and 4 bases from J, with 13 bases in between. The CDR3 extends over 14 amino acids. CDR1 and CDR2 from the germline V gene are SQVTM and ANQGSEA. The CDR3 DNA reads as TGCAGCGTTGAAAGGGATACGGGCGCAGATACGCAGTATTTT. Residues: CSVERDTGADTQYF.

The V and J genes are TRBV5-4 and TRBJ2-1; 10 bases agree with TRBD1. Losses at the gene ends were 0 bases for V and 5 bases for J; bases not matched to a gene: 11. The CDR3 is 18 residues long. CDR1 and CDR2 from the germline V gene are SGHNT and YYREEE (reference sequence). The CDR3 sequence is CASSLVTKRTGGNNEQFF. The DNA of the CDR3 is TGTGCCAGCAGCTTGGTTACTAAGAGGACAGGGGGTAACAATGAGCAGTTCTTC.

This clonotype was picked up a small number of times. The chain uses TRBV6-5 and TRBJ1-4; 7 nucleotides line up with TRBD1. Trimming cost V 2 bases and J 7 bases; bases outside gene matches: 7. The V gene's germline CDR1 is MNHEY and CDR2 SVGAGI. The CDR3 is made up of 15 amino acids. The CDR3 reads CASSYHRGPSEKLFF. CDR3 coding DNA: TGTGCCAGCAGTTACCACAGGGGACCTAGTGAAAAACTGTTTTTT.

Concerning this clonotype itself: Possible read error: a much larger clone is one base away. The rearrangement links TRBV29-1 to TRBJ2-2, with D uncertain. Germline values: CDR1 SQVTM, CDR2 ANQGSEA. The CDR3 has 13 residues. V lost 4 bases, J lost 3 bases, and 9 bases lay in between. The CDR3 reads CSVGVAYTGELFF. In DNA, the CDR3 is TGCAGCGTTGGTGTGGCGTACACCGGGGAGCTGTTTTTT.

This clonotype was found a few times. The chain combines TRBV18 with TRBJ2-6; D is unresolved. With 1 base removed from V and 0 bases from J, the gap between germline ends came to 7 bases. The CDR3 is made up of 16 amino acids. Germline V gene lookup returns CDR1 KGHSH and CDR2 LQKENI. The DNA for the CDR3 is TGTGCCAGCTCACCACGCAGCTACTCTGGGGCCAACGTCCTGACTTTC. This gives the protein CASSPRSYSGANVLTF.

This clonotype turned up a few times. The rearrangement joins TRBV5-1 to TRBJ1-1; D is undetermined. CDR1 is SGHRS, CDR2 YFSETQ, per germline. V shed 3 bases and J shed 1 base, with 10 bases lying between them. This CDR3 has 14 amino acids. The chain's CDR3 is CASSSPDENTEAFF. The CDR3, as DNA: TGCGCCAGCAGCTCTCCGGACGAGAACACTGAAGCTTTCTTT.

This clonotype occurred many times. The J gene is TRBJ2-3, the V gene TRBV12-3 or TRBV12-4; D is uncertain. Trimming removed 3 bases at V and 8 bases at J, with 12 bases between. The CDR3 totals 13 residues. This CDR3 is CASSLVYSGTQYF. CDR3 DNA sequence: TGTGCCAGCAGTTTGGTTTATAGTGGTACGCAGTATTTT.

V is TRBV7-2 and J is TRBJ1-6; 9 nucleotides align to TRBD1. V lost 5 bases to trimming and J lost 10 bases; unmatched junction nucleotides: 9. CDR1 SGHTA and CDR2 FQGNSA come from the germline V gene. This CDR3 region has 15 residues. The CDR3 DNA sequence: TGTGCCAGCAGCACTCGGACAGGGGAAGGCTCACCCCTCCACTTT. It codes for CASSTRTGEGSPLHF.

This clonotype was recorded a few times. The chain has TRBV10-3 and TRBJ1-6, with D perhaps matching TRBD1 (6 bases). The CDR3 has 14 residues. Germline-derived CDR1 and CDR2 are ENHRY and SYGVKD. V was cut by 8 bases and J by 14 bases, with 22 bases left in between. CDR3 in DNA: TGTGCCATCCAGGAGGACAGAGCGGTACAGGCCCTCCACTTT. It yields the protein CAIQEDRAVQALHF.